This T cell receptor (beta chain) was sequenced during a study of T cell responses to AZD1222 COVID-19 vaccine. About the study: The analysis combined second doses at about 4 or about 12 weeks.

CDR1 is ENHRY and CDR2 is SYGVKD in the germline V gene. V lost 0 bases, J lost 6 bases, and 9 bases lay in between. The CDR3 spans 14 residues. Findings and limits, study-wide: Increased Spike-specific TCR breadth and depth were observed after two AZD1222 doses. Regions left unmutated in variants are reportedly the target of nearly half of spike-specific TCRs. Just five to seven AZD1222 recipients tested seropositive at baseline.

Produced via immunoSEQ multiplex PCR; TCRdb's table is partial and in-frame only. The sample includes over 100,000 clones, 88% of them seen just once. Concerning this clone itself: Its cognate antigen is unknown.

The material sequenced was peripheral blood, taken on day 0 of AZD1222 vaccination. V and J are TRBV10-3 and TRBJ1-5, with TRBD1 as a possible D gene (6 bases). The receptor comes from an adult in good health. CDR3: CAISESGGSQPQHF. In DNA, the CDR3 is TGTGCCATCAGTGAGTCAGGGGGGAGTCAGCCCCAGCATTTT.